One and the same sample provided the 8 T cell receptor beta chains below, sequenced in a study of shared clonotypes between healthy human individuals. Sequenced by immunoSEQ multiplex PCR; TCRdb stores in-frame clones only, minus some. The sample carries hundreds of thousands of clones, almost 97% recorded once. The sample was naive CD4+ T cells sorted from blood. The subset denotes: CD45RA+ positively selected. The receptors here all came from a woman aged 30 to 39 in good health.

V usage is TRBV7-9 and J usage is TRBJ2-5, with 10 positions matching TRBD2. CDR1 SEHNR and CDR2 FQNEAQ come from the germline V gene (reference sequence). The CDR3 sequence is 15 residues long. With V trimmed by 5 bases and J by 5 bases, 8 bases remained unmatched. DNA of the CDR3: TGTGCCAGCAGCGCCCAACTAGCGGGATGGGAGACCCAGTACTTC. Translation gives CASSAQLAGWETQYF.

The chain uses TRBV28 and TRBJ2-1; D uncertain. CDR1 is MDHEN and CDR2 is SYDVKM in the germline V gene. V lost 5 bases to trimming and J lost 5 bases, with 10 bases between them. The CDR3 runs to 13 residues. The DNA for the CDR3 is TGTGCCAGCAGTCGCCACCGACACAATGAGCAGTTCTTC. Protein sequence: CASSRHRHNEQFF. Variable domain in full (rest from reference TRBV28 and TRBJ2-1): DVKVTQSSRYLVKRTGEKVFLECVQDMDHENMFWYRQDPGLGLRLIYFSYDVKMKEKGDIPEGYSVSREKKERFSLILESASTNQTSMYLCASSRHRHNEQFFGPGTRLTVL.

The chain joins TRBV21-1 to TRBJ1-5. TRBV21-1 is tagged as a pseudogene. The CDR3 runs 13 residues. CDR3 in amino acids: CASSTGGRQPQHF. For the CDR3, the DNA is TGTGCCAGCAGCACGGGGGGCAGACAGCCCCAGCATTTT.

The V call is TRBV10-1, the J call TRBJ2-7; D is undetermined. Germline V lookup: CDR1 WNHNN, CDR2 SYGVQD (reference sequence). Trimming took off 3 bases at V and 6 bases at J, with 12 bases between the two ends. The CDR3 is 13 residues long. The CDR3 DNA sequence: TGCGCCAGCAGTGATTACCGAGACGGCGAGCAGTACTTC. This gives the protein CASSDYRDGEQYF.

The chain combines TRBV27 with TRBJ2-3; 9 bases are a match to TRBD2. There are 16 residues in the CDR3. Germline V gives CDR1 MNHEY, CDR2 SMNVEV (reference sequence). Losses at the gene ends were 5 bases for V and 4 bases for J; bases not matched to a gene: 10. CDR3 nucleotide sequence: TGTGCCAGCAGTAACCGGATAGCGGGAGTATCAGATACGCAGTATTTT. Translated, it gives CASSNRIAGVSDTQYF.

The V gene is TRBV5-6, the J gene TRBJ2-3, with D unresolved. Germline V CDR1 and CDR2: SGHDT, YYEEEE. V dropped 2 bases and J dropped 0 bases, with 10 bases sitting between them. This CDR3 has 15 residues. CDR3 DNA: TGTGCCAGCAGCTTAGACGGATCTAGCACAGATACGCAGTATTTT. Amino acids: CASSLDGSSTDTQYF.

The chain employs TRBV27 and TRBJ1-1, with a tentative D call TRBD1 (6 bases). The CDR3 covers 17 residues. Germline-derived CDR1 and CDR2 are MNHEY and SMNVEV (reference sequence). V lost 2 bases and J 0 bases, leaving 16 bases between the germline ends. DNA of the CDR3: TGTGCCAGCAGTTTAACAGGACAGCCCCTACTGAACACTGAAGCTTTCTTT. It translates to CASSLTGQPLLNTEAFF.

The V gene is TRBV6-6, the J gene TRBJ2-5, with D possibly TRBD2 on 6 matching bases. The J call may be mistaken, given a closer DNA end match to TRBJ2-7. Germline CDR1 reads MNHNY; CDR2 reads SVGAGI (reference sequence). The CDR3 extends over 15 amino acids. CDR3 sequence reads: CASSYSAGRDYEQYF. CDR3 bases: TGTGCCAGCAGTTACTCGGCGGGACGCGACTACGAGCAGTACTTC.